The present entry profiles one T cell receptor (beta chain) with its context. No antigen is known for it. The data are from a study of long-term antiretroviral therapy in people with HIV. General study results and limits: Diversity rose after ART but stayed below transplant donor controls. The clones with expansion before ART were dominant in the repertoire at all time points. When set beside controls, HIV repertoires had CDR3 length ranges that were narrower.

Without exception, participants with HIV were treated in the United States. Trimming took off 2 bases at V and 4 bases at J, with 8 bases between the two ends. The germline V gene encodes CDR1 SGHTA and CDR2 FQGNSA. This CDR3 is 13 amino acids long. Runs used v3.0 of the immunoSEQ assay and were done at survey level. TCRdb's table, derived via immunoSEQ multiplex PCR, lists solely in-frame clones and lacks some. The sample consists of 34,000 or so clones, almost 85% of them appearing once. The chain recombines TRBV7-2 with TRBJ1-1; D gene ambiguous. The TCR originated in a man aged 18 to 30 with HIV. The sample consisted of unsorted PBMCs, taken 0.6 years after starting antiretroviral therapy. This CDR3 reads CASSLWGATEAFF. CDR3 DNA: TGTGCCAGCAGCTTATGGGGAGCCACTGAAGCTTTCTTT.